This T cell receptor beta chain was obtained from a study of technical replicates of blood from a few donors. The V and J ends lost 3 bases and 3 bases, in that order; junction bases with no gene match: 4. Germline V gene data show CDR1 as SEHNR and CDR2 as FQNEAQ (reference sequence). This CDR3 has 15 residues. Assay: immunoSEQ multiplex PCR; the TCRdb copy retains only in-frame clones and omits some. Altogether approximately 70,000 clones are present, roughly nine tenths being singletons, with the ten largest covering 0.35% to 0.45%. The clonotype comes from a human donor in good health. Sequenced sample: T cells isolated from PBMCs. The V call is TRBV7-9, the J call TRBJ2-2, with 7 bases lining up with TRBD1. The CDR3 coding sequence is TGTGCCAGCAGCTTCCGGGACAGTTACACCGGGGAGCTGTTTTTT. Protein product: CASSFRDSYTGELFF. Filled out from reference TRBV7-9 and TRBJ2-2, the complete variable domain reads DTGVSQNPRHKITKRGQNVTFRCDPISEHNRLYWYRQTLGQGPEFLTYFQNEAQLEKSRLLSDRFSAERPKGSFSTLEIQRTEQGDSAMYLCASSFRDSYTGELFFGEGSRLTVL.